This TCR beta chain was captured by sequencing in a study of blood T cell repertoires in COVID-19. In the study overall: Sites in the United States, Italy and Spain provided acute and convalescent COVID-19 samples. The cDNA or gDNA used as material had been derived from T cells, B-cell-depleted T cells, or PBMCs.

Sequenced by immunoSEQ multiplex PCR; TCRdb stores in-frame clones only, minus some. The data hold 230,000 or so clones, with about 83% observed a single time. V was pared by 1 base and J by 2 bases, with 7 bases of the junction left unmatched. The CDR3 has 16 amino acids. Germline V gene data show CDR1 as LGHDT and CDR2 as YNNKEL (reference sequence). The receptor was isolated from a middle-aged man with active or convalescent COVID-19. The gene calls are TRBV3-1 (or the pseudogene TRBV3-2) and TRBJ2-5; 7 bases align to TRBD2. The source material was peripheral blood. The CDR3 DNA reads TGTGCCAGCAGCCAAGGTGGCGGGAGAAGGCAAGAGACCCAGTACTTC. This codes for CASSQGGGRRQETQYF.